These 32 T cell receptor beta chains share one sample of origin, sequenced in a study of cytomegalovirus exposure and HLA in healthy donors. Primers: 60 Vbeta forward and 13 Jbeta reverse. Clones were sequenced by immunoSEQ multiplex PCR, and TCRdb holds only the in-frame ones, with some missing. The table shows 120,000 or so clones, with around two thirds occurring only once. Sequenced sample: PBMCs. The receptors originated from a woman between 40 and 50 years old in good health and CMV-seropositive.

The chain recombines TRBV6-1 with TRBJ1-5, with a possible D match to TRBD1 (6 bases). Germline V gives CDR1 MNHNS, CDR2 SASEGT. The CDR3 consists of 14 residues. Between the trimmed V and J ends, which lost 7 bases and 11 bases, there was a span of 21 bases. The CDR3 loop is CASTEGHALGTQHF. The DNA for the CDR3 is TGTGCCAGCACCGAGGGACACGCCTTGGGGACCCAGCATTTT.

V gene TRBV27 combines with J gene TRBJ2-1; 9 bases are a match to TRBD2. CDR1 MNHEY and CDR2 SMNVEV come from the germline V gene (reference sequence). The CDR3 totals 14 residues. J gave up 3 bases and V 6 bases, and 3 bases lay outside the gene matches. The CDR3 reads CASRTSGIYNEQFF. The CDR3 DNA reads as TGTGCCAGCAGGACTAGCGGAATCTACAATGAGCAGTTCTTC.

The rearrangement uses TRBV7-9 and TRBJ1-2; D is uncertain. Germline-derived CDR1 and CDR2 are SEHNR and FQNEAQ (reference sequence). Trimming removed 5 bases from V and 0 bases from J, with 13 bases in between. This CDR3 has 15 residues. The DNA of the CDR3 is TGTGCCAGCAGCCTCCAGGAATCCGCTAACTATGGCTACACCTTC. Translation: CASSLQESANYGYTF.

This clone has a handful of counts. Germline is not matched at one junction end, which may reflect a read error. The rearrangement joins TRBV19 to TRBJ1-2; tentative D call: TRBD1 (6 bases). The length of the CDR3 is 14 residues. Germline V lookup: CDR1 LNHDA, CDR2 SQIVND (reference sequence). CDR3 sequence (DNA): TGTGCCAGTAGTATAGATTCGACTGCCAGGGGCTACCCCTTC. It yields the protein CASSIDSTARGYPF.

The chain is built from TRBV28 and TRBJ2-7; 7 nucleotides line up with TRBD2. Germline loops: CDR1 MDHEN, CDR2 SYDVKM. This CDR3 spans 15 amino acids. Trimming removed 6 bases from V and 0 bases from J; junction bases left unmatched: 8. The CDR3 bases are TGTGCCAGCAGATATTATAGCGGGCCCTCCTACGAGCAGTACTTC. Protein product: CASRYYSGPSYEQYF.

The chain's CDR3 is CASSPLAESDETSDEQFF. The DNA of the CDR3 is TGCGCCAGCAGCCCCTTAGCGGAGTCCGACGAGACTAGCGACGAGCAGTTCTTC. The chain employs TRBV4-1 and TRBJ2-1, with 8 bases fitting TRBD2. The V gene's germline CDR1 is MGHRA and CDR2 YSYEKL. CDR3 length: 18 residues. Trimming took 4 bases from V and 10 from J; bases not matched to a gene: 21.

This clone occurred a few times. This chain links TRBV4-2 with TRBJ2-5, with D possibly matching TRBD1 (6 bases). Trimming removed 1 base from V and 1 base from J, with 10 bases in between. CDR3 length equals 15 residues. Germline V lookup: CDR1 LGHNA, CDR2 YNFKEQ. The CDR3 loop reads CASSQGADSQETQYF. CDR3 coding DNA: TGTGCCAGCAGCCAAGGGGCGGACAGCCAAGAGACCCAGTACTTC.

V usage is TRBV4-1 and J usage is TRBJ1-1; 8 bases fit TRBD1. The germline V gene has CDR1 MGHRA and CDR2 YSYEKL. With 5 bases clipped from V and 3 bases from J, the junction kept 2 bases outside the gene matches. This CDR3 has 13 residues. The CDR3 here is CASSGQGDTEAFF. The CDR3 region has the DNA TGCGCCAGCAGCGGACAGGGTGACACTGAAGCTTTCTTT.

The chain carries TRBV7-3 and TRBJ2-7; 8 bases are a match to TRBD1. CDR1 and CDR2 from the germline V gene are SGHTA and FQGTGA. CDR3 length: 17 amino acids. Losses at the gene ends were 5 bases for V and 5 bases for J; bases not matched to a gene: 17. The CDR3: CASSPYLMETGAHEQYF. As DNA, the CDR3 is TGTGCCAGCAGCCCGTATTTGATGGAGACAGGGGCTCACGAGCAGTACTTC.

J is TRBJ2-5 and V is TRBV28; 9 bases are shared with TRBD2. This CDR3 has 15 amino acids. The V gene end was trimmed by 3 bases and the J gene end by 4 bases; junction bases not matched to a gene: 6. Germline V gene lookup returns CDR1 MDHEN and CDR2 SYDVKM. CDR3 bases: TGTGCCAGCAGTTTTTGGCGGGAGGGTGGAGAGACCCAGTACTTC. This sequence encodes CASSFWREGGETQYF.

The chain recombines TRBV2 with TRBJ1-2; no reliable D call. V was clipped by 1 base and J by 4 bases, with 4 bases between them. Germline loops: CDR1 SNHLY, CDR2 FYNNEI. The CDR3 is 12 residues long. CDR3 bases: TGTGCCAGCAGTGAAGGCAGCTATGGCTACACCTTC. As protein: CASSEGSYGYTF.

As for this clone: One junction end does not reproduce the germline sequence, and a read error may be involved. The chain couples TRBV5-1 to TRBJ1-2, with 9 positions matching TRBD1. Germline V gene lookup returns CDR1 SGHRS and CDR2 YFSETQ. The CDR3 runs to 14 residues. DNA for the CDR3: TGCGCCAGCAGCGGCGGCACAGGGGGCGATGGCTACCCCTTC. Translating it yields CASSGGTGGDGYPF.

V usage is TRBV21-1 and J usage is TRBJ2-3; TRBD2, as called in the table, went unchecked against the DNA. TRBV21-1 is labeled a pseudogene. The CDR3 is 15 residues long. The chain's CDR3 is CASSNLAASTDTQYF. Written as DNA, the CDR3 is TGTGCCAGCAGCAACCTGGCGGCGAGCACAGATACGCAGTATTTT.

V is TRBV11-3 and J is TRBJ2-5; 8 bases match TRBD1. This CDR3 contains 13 residues. Germline loops: CDR1 SGHNT, CDR2 YENEEA. The ends lost 2 bases at V and 5 bases at J; junction bases unmatched: 1. CDR3 coding DNA: TGTGCCAGCAGCTTAAACAGGGGGGAGACCCAGTACTTC. Its protein product is CASSLNRGETQYF.

The sample holds one count of this clone. The V gene is TRBV15, the J gene TRBJ2-7; no reliable D call. The V end was cut by 0 bases, the J end by 7 bases, with 10 bases between. CDR1 and CDR2 (germline): LNHNV, YYDKDF (reference sequence). The CDR3 is 13 amino acids. CDR3 region: CATSRDIGLEQYF. In nucleotides, the CDR3 is TGTGCCACCAGCAGAGATATCGGTTTGGAGCAGTACTTC.

This chain connects TRBV5-5 to TRBJ2-5, with TRBD2 as a possible D gene (6 bases). The length of the CDR3 is 15 residues. V gave up 2 bases and J gave up 5 bases, with 16 bases separating them. Germline lookup yields CDR1 SGHKS and CDR2 YYEKEE (reference sequence). The CDR3 DNA reads TGTGCCAGCAGCTTCCGGTGGACCGCGGGGGAGACCCAGTACTTC. Residues: CASSFRWTAGETQYF.

This clone was counted only a few times. The V gene is TRBV9, the J gene TRBJ1-2, with D perhaps matching TRBD1 (5 bases). Germline V gives CDR1 SGDLS, CDR2 YYNGEE. CDR3 size: 15 residues. Between the trimmed V and J ends, which lost 0 bases and 10 bases, there was a span of 19 bases. The CDR3 spells CASSVEPYGGPYYTF. CDR3 coding DNA: TGTGCCAGCAGCGTAGAACCCTACGGGGGACCCTACTACACCTTC.

The genes are TRBV27 and TRBJ2-2; 11 bases align to TRBD2. J gave up 3 bases and V 2 bases, and 2 bases lay outside the gene matches. The CDR3 covers 16 residues. Germline CDR1 MNHEY, CDR2 SMNVEV (reference sequence). DNA for the CDR3: TGTGCCAGCAGTTTAACTAGCGGGAGTGACACCGGGGAGCTGTTTTTT. Amino acids: CASSLTSGSDTGELFF.

The chain couples TRBV19 to TRBJ2-7, with 8 bases matching TRBD1. V was pared by 4 bases and J by 9 bases, with 11 bases of the junction left unmatched. Germline CDR1 and CDR2: LNHDA and SQIVND (reference sequence). The CDR3 has 14 amino acids. CDR3 sequence reads: CASSTNSGGKGQYF. The DNA of the CDR3 is TGTGCCAGTAGTACCAATTCAGGGGGCAAGGGGCAGTACTTC.

V usage is TRBV27 and J usage is TRBJ2-7, with D possibly being TRBD2 (5 bases). The CDR3 length is 13 residues. V lost 6 bases to trimming and J lost 2 bases, with 11 bases between them. From germline, CDR1 is MNHEY and CDR2 SMNVEV (reference sequence). The CDR3 region is CASRRTGTYEQYF. For the CDR3, the DNA is TGTGCCAGCAGACGGACGGGGACCTACGAGCAGTACTTC.

The chain recombines TRBV5-1 with TRBJ2-7; 9 positions match TRBD2. The germline V gene encodes CDR1 SGHRS and CDR2 YFSETQ. The junction had 12 bases not matched to a gene; V was cut back by 2 bases and J by 0 bases. The CDR3 runs to 18 residues. The CDR3: CASSLSASGLANSYEQYF. The CDR3 nucleotides are TGCGCCAGCAGCTTAAGTGCATCGGGACTAGCTAACTCCTACGAGCAGTACTTC.

This chain connects TRBV6-1 to TRBJ1-5, with no clear D. V dropped 6 bases and J dropped 2 bases, with 11 bases sitting between them. This CDR3 spans 14 amino acids. Germline CDR1 reads MNHNS; CDR2 reads SASEGT. CDR3 nucleotide sequence: TGTGCCAGCAGCCGGGAGGCGGGCAATCAGCCCCAGCATTTT. Its protein is CASSREAGNQPQHF.

V gene TRBV14 combines with J gene TRBJ2-5, with 8 bases aligning to TRBD1. This CDR3 region has 15 residues. The V gene end was trimmed by 2 bases and the J gene end by 4 bases; junction bases not matched to a gene: 6. Per germline, CDR1 SGHDN and CDR2 FVKESK. CDR3 nucleotides: TGTGCCAGCAGCCAAAACCAGGGGGCATCAGAGACCCAGTACTTC. Its translation: CASSQNQGASETQYF.

The gene calls are TRBV6-5 and TRBJ2-7; 7 bases line up with TRBD1. Germline V gene lookup returns CDR1 MNHEY and CDR2 SVGAGI. The junction had 7 bases not matched to a gene; V was cut back by 0 bases and J by 2 bases. CDR3 length: 16 residues. CDR3 DNA sequence: TGTGCCAGCAGTTACTCCGGGACAGCCGTCGCCTACGAGCAGTACTTC. Amino acids: CASSYSGTAVAYEQYF.

The chain recombines TRBV28 with TRBJ2-7; TRBD1 agrees at 8 bases. The CDR3 spans 15 residues. The germline gives CDR1 MDHEN, CDR2 SYDVKM. The J segment lost 3 bases and the V segment lost 5 bases, leaving 9 bases of the junction unmatched. CDR3 region: CASSPSGTGIYEQYF. The CDR3 nucleotides read TGTGCCAGCAGTCCATCCGGGACAGGCATCTACGAGCAGTACTTC.

This clone was seen more than once but under ten times. The chain uses TRBV5-6 and TRBJ1-2; D is perhaps TRBD1 (6 bases). Germline values: CDR1 SGHDT, CDR2 YYEEEE. V lost 4 bases and J lost 4, with 17 bases in between. This CDR3 is 15 amino acids long. The CDR3 here is CASSDSGRGPYGYTF. Written as DNA, the CDR3 is TGTGCCAGCAGCGATTCGGGCAGGGGCCCCTATGGCTACACCTTC.

The V and J genes are TRBV30 and TRBJ1-1; D not resolved. This CDR3 contains 13 residues. Trimming left V 1 base short and J 5 bases short, with 11 bases between. Germline lookup yields CDR1 GTSNPN and CDR2 SVGIG (reference sequence). As DNA, the CDR3 is TGTGCCTGGAGTGACAGTTTACGGACTGAAGCTTTCTTT. It is translated as CAWSDSLRTEAFF.

The sample holds a few counts of this clone. This chain joins TRBV28 and TRBJ1-2; no firm D call. Trimming cost V 5 bases and J 4 bases, with 11 bases left between them. This CDR3 is built from 13 residues. The V gene's germline CDR1 is MDHEN and CDR2 SYDVKM. DNA of the CDR3: TGTGCCAGCAGTCTCGCCTACGTCTATGGCTACACCTTC. Its translation: CASSLAYVYGYTF.

The CDR3 reads CASSVLGVASSGANVLTF. CDR3 in DNA: TGTGCCAGCAGCGTCTTAGGAGTAGCGAGCTCTGGGGCCAACGTCCTGACTTTC. This chain links TRBV9 with TRBJ2-6; D may be TRBD2 (5 bases). V was cut by 2 bases and J by 0 bases, with 15 bases left in between. Germline assignment: CDR1 SGDLS and CDR2 YYNGEE. CDR3 length: 18 residues.

V usage is TRBV28 and J usage is TRBJ1-5; D is perhaps TRBD1 (5 bases). The CDR3 runs to 14 residues. Germline V CDR1 and CDR2: MDHEN, SYDVKM. V was shortened by 4 bases and J by 12 bases, with 19 bases between the two germline ends. CDR3 region: CASSSQPDTKIQHF. DNA for the CDR3: TGTGCCAGCAGTTCCCAACCGGACACCAAGATCCAGCATTTT.

V gene TRBV28 combines with J gene TRBJ1-5, with 10 bases identical to TRBD1. Germline CDR1 and CDR2: MDHEN and SYDVKM. J was trimmed by 0 bases and V by 6 bases; bases with no gene match: 8. The CDR3 has 17 amino acids. CDR3 region: CASSPSGTGVSNQPQHF. The CDR3 DNA follows: TGTGCCAGCAGCCCCTCCGGGACAGGGGTTAGCAATCAGCCCCAGCATTTT.

This clone came up a few times. The chain is built from TRBV5-1 and TRBJ2-1; 8 bases match TRBD1. The CDR3 is 15 amino acids. With 1 base clipped from V and 5 bases from J, the junction kept 5 bases outside the gene matches. From germline, CDR1 is SGHRS and CDR2 YFSETQ. The CDR3 DNA follows: TGCGCCAGCAGCTTGCAGGGGGCGGAGAACAATGAGCAGTTCTTC. Its translation: CASSLQGAENNEQFF.